This record looks at one T cell receptor beta chain sequence and its context. Its matching antigen is unknown. The sample comes from a study of cytomegalovirus exposure and HLA in healthy donors. Germline V lookup: CDR1 SGDLS, CDR2 YYNGEE. This CDR3 has 12 amino acids. Trimming stripped 3 bases from V and 5 bases from J, with 8 bases between. Study-wide results and caveats: Per a prior analysis, the majority of TCR beta V segments were productive roughly 90% or roughly 30% of the time. An analysis was carried out at a later point. It showed that HLA-associated TCR beta chains were more clonally expanded than equally common non-associated chains. Most TCR sequences were seen very rarely across donors, but some public TCRs occurred in many.

This PCR relied on a set of 60 Vbeta primers and 13 Jbeta primers. Authors' data handling: In a later analysis, the count reached 80 million or so unique TCR beta chains, with 10 million to 14 million shared. The data were produced by immunoSEQ multiplex PCR, yet TCRdb's version contains in-frame clones alone and is incomplete. V and J calls and clone size are as listed in that table; D and trimming were resolved from the DNA. Found here are about 140,000 clones, 82% of them singletons; the top ten hold approximately 2.4%. The receptor comes from a male donor in good health and CMV-seronegative. Sequencing used PBMCs. The rearrangement links TRBV9 to TRBJ1-1, with D maybe TRBD1 (5 bases). Here the CDR3 reads CASSADTTEAFF. The CDR3 DNA follows: TGTGCCAGCAGCGCGGACACTACTGAAGCTTTCTTT.